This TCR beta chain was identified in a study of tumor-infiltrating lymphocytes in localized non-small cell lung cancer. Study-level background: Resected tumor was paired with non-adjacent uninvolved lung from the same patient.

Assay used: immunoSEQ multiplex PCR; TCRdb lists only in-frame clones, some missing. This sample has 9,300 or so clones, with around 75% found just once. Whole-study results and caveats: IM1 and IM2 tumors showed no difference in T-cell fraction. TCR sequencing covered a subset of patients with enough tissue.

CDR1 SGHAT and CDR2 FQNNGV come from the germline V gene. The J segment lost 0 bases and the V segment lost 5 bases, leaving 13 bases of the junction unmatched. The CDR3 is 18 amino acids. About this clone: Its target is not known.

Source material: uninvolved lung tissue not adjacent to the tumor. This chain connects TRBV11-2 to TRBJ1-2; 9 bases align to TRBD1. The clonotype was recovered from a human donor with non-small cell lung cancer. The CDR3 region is CASSPTTSTGGANYGYTF. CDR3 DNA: TGTGCCAGCAGCCCTACTACATCGACAGGGGGAGCTAACTATGGCTACACCTTC.